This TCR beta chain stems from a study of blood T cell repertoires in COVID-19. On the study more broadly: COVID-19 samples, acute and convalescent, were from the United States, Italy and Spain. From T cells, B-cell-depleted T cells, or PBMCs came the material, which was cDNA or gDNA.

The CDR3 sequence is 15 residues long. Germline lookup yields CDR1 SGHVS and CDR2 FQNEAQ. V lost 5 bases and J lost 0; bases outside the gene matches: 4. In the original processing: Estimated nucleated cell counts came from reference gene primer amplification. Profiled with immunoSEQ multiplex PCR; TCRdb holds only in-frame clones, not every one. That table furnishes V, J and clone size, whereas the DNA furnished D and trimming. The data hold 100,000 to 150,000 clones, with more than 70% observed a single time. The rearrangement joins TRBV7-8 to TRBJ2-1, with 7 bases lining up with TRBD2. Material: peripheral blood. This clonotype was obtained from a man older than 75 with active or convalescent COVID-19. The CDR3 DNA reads TGTGCCAGCAGCCTTAGGACTAGCTCCTACAATGAGCAGTTCTTC. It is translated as CASSLRTSSYNEQFF.